This T cell receptor (beta chain) was documented in a study of T cell clonotyping in hematopoietic cell transplantation. Study conclusions and caveats: After transplant, recipient diversity fell while pathologically expanded clonotypes grew through day 180.

The CDR3 is made up of 20 amino acids. Trimming shortened V by 2 bases and J by 1 base, and 24 bases separated the two germline ends. Germline assignment: CDR1 MNHNS and CDR2 SASEGT. The protocol was immunoSEQ multiplex PCR, while the TCRdb copy is restricted to in-frame clones and leaves out a portion. Among more than 65,000 clones, about 93% were seen once, and the ten largest hold about 1.5%. A remark on this clone: Antigen: not known.

The clonotype originates from a man in his forties or fifties in good health. Some clones in this sample may be carry-over from other donors' samples. V usage is TRBV6-1 and J usage is TRBJ2-4; D is possibly TRBD2 (6 bases). Specimen: peripheral blood mononuclear cells. CDR3 in amino acids: CASSEFPGGATHGAKNIQYF. CDR3 bases: TGTGCCAGCAGTGAATTTCCTGGCGGGGCTACCCATGGGGCCAAAAACATTCAGTACTTC.